Here is one T cell receptor (beta chain) with its context. The sample comes from a study of T cell changes during pregnancy in multiple sclerosis. Data came from immunoSEQ multiplex PCR; TCRdb stores just in-frame clones and leaves some out. This table holds tens of thousands of clones, about 91% found once. The clonotype comes from a female donor with multiple sclerosis, enrolled in a pregnancy study. This specimen was peripheral blood, taken in the first trimester of pregnancy.

The CDR3 sequence: CAISVTTGTPYTF. CDR3 nucleotides: TGTGCCATCAGTGTTACCACCGGGACACCCTACACCTTC. The gene calls are TRBV10-3 and TRBJ1-2; TRBD1 might be the D (6 bases). The CDR3 totals 13 residues. Trimming shortened V by 4 bases and J by 10 bases, and 16 bases separated the two germline ends. Looked up from germline, CDR1 is ENHRY and CDR2 is SYGVKD.